Below are 25 T cell receptor beta chains sequenced from a single sample in a study of OX40 agonist ivuxolimab in advanced cancers. Data came from immunoSEQ multiplex PCR; TCRdb stores just in-frame clones and leaves some out. Of about 78,000 clones listed, around 80% are singletons. The sequenced sample was CD4+ or CD8+ T cells sorted from blood, obtained in a trial of the OX40 agonist ivuxolimab. These receptors all stem from an adult with an advanced solid tumor such as melanoma, head and neck, liver or kidney cancer.

The chain carries TRBV27 and TRBJ1-1, with D uncertain. Trimming removed 2 bases at V and 6 bases at J, with 10 bases between. The CDR3 sequence is 13 residues long. The germline gives CDR1 MNHEY, CDR2 SMNVEV (reference sequence). For the CDR3, the DNA is TGTGCCAGCAGTTTAACTGTCCCGTCTGAAGCTTTCTTT. Translation: CASSLTVPSEAFF.

The chain joins TRBV5-4 to TRBJ1-1; perhaps TRBD1 as D (6 bases). The CDR3 is 14 amino acids. V shed 1 base and J shed 3 bases, with 10 bases lying between them. The germline CDR1 and CDR2 sequences are SGHNT and YYREEE (reference sequence). The chain's CDR3 is CASSLSQGYTEAFF. CDR3 DNA: TGTGCCAGCAGCTTGTCACAGGGTTACACTGAAGCTTTCTTT.

The chain is built from TRBV7-8 and TRBJ2-2; D not resolved. Germline CDR1 is SGHVS and CDR2 is FQNEAQ. The CDR3 contains 12 residues. The V gene lost 5 bases and the J gene lost 2 bases, with 3 bases spanning the gap. The chain's CDR3 is CASSPNTGELFF. The CDR3 DNA reads TGTGCCAGCAGCCCAAACACCGGGGAGCTGTTTTTT. Using reference TRBV7-8 and TRBJ2-2 for the parts outside the CDR3, the full variable domain is GAGVSQSPRYKVAKRGQDVALRCDPISGHVSLFWYQQALGQGPEFLTYFQNEAQLDKSGLPSDRFFAERPEGSVSTLKIQRTQQEDSAVYLCASSPNTGELFFGEGSRLTVL.

The J gene is TRBJ2-1, the V gene TRBV7-3; D not certain. Germline lookup yields CDR1 SGHTA and CDR2 FQGTGA. Trimming cost V 8 bases and J 7 bases, with 12 bases left between them. The CDR3 contains 12 residues. CDR3 bases: TGTGCCAGCGGAATCGAAGGGAATGAGCAGTTCTTC. Translating gives CASGIEGNEQFF.

There are a few counts of this clone. The same CDR3 also results from other DNA sequences found in this sample. The chain is built from TRBV7-9 and TRBJ1-1; D ambiguous. CDR3 length equals 13 residues. The germline V gene has CDR1 SEHNR and CDR2 FQNEAQ (reference sequence). V gave up 7 bases and J gave up 0 bases, with 9 bases separating them. The CDR3 reads CASTGGVNTEAFF. In DNA, the CDR3 is TGTGCCAGCACGGGCGGTGTGAACACTGAAGCTTTCTTT.

CDR3 loop: CASSAPPTDTQYF. CDR3 sequence (DNA): TGTGCCAGCAGCGCTCCGCCCACAGATACGCAGTATTTT. The chain carries TRBV6-1 and TRBJ2-3, with no clear D. The CDR3 is 13 residues long. CDR1 is MNHNS and CDR2 is SASEGT in the germline V gene. Trimming shortened V by 6 bases and J by 2 bases, and 9 bases separated the two germline ends.

The genes are TRBV28 and TRBJ1-1; D unresolved. The CDR3 length is 17 residues. Germline CDR1 reads MDHEN; CDR2 reads SYDVKM. V dropped 5 bases and J dropped 1 base, with 20 bases sitting between them. CDR3 sequence: CASSPASAPGSNTEAFF. The DNA for the CDR3 is TGTGCCAGCAGTCCCGCTTCGGCCCCTGGCTCGAACACTGAAGCTTTCTTT.

The CDR3 bases are TGCGCCAGCAGCTTGTCCACGGGACAGGGGGCTTATGAGCAGTTCTTC. Translated, it gives CASSLSTGQGAYEQFF. The chain has TRBV5-1 and TRBJ2-1, with TRBD1 matching over 12 bases. There are 16 residues in the CDR3. V lost 1 base and J lost 8; bases outside the gene matches: 7. The V gene's germline CDR1 is SGHRS and CDR2 YFSETQ. The complete variable domain, with remaining parts taken from reference TRBV5-1 and TRBJ2-1, reads KAGVTQTPRYLIKTRGQQVTLSCSPISGHRSVSWYQQTPGQGLQFLFEYFSETQRNKGNFPGRFSGRQFSNSRSEMNVSTLELGDSALYLCASSLSTGQGAYEQFFGPGTRLTVL.

V is TRBV5-6 and J is TRBJ2-2; D possibly corresponds to TRBD2 (5 bases). The germline V gene has CDR1 SGHDT and CDR2 YYEEEE. Trimming pared 1 base from V and 0 bases from J, leaving 7 bases between. This CDR3 has 15 amino acids. The CDR3 coding sequence is TGTGCCAGCAGCTTGTACGGGGCGAACACCGGGGAGCTGTTTTTT. This encodes CASSLYGANTGELFF.

V usage is TRBV29-1 and J usage is TRBJ1-1, with a weak D call TRBD1 (6 bases). Germline lookup yields CDR1 SQVTM and CDR2 ANQGSEA. The CDR3 covers 15 residues. Trimming pared 4 bases from V and 2 bases from J, leaving 17 bases between. The CDR3 DNA sequence: TGCAGCGTTGTAGGGGCCCGGGACAAAAACACTGAAGCTTTCTTT. This translates into CSVVGARDKNTEAFF.

The rearrangement uses TRBV28 and TRBJ2-1; D not certain. The CDR3 is 14 amino acids. In germline, CDR1 is MDHEN, CDR2 SYDVKM. Trimming pared 2 bases from V and 0 bases from J, leaving 5 bases between. CDR3 sequence (DNA): TGTGCCAGCAGTTTACTCTCCTCCTACAATGAGCAGTTCTTC. Its translation is CASSLLSSYNEQFF.

The chain combines TRBV5-6 with TRBJ1-3; no clear D gene. Trimming cost V 2 bases and J 0 bases, with 15 bases left between them. Per the germline V gene, CDR1 is SGHDT and CDR2 is YYEEEE. This CDR3 comprises 17 residues. The DNA of the CDR3 is TGTGCCAGCAGCTTAGAACAGACTCGATACTCTGGAAACACCATATATTTT. The encoded protein is CASSLEQTRYSGNTIYF.

This chain joins TRBV11-3 and TRBJ2-2; the D call may be TRBD1 or TRBD2 (5 bases each). V lost 1 base and J 5 bases, leaving 11 bases between the germline ends. Germline CDR1 and CDR2: SGHNT and YENEEA. This CDR3 has 15 amino acids. The chain's CDR3 is CASSLGGAGTGELFF. In DNA form, the CDR3 reads TGTGCCAGCAGCTTAGGAGGGGCCGGTACCGGGGAGCTGTTTTTT.

This clone has a handful of counts. The chain has TRBV9 and TRBJ2-1; 8 positions agree with TRBD2. CDR1 and CDR2 (germline): SGDLS, YYNGEE. J was trimmed by 3 bases and V by 0 bases; bases with no gene match: 2. This CDR3 spans 15 amino acids. The chain's CDR3 is CASSVDSGVYNEQFF. The CDR3, as DNA: TGTGCCAGCAGCGTAGATAGCGGGGTCTACAATGAGCAGTTCTTC.

A few counts support this clone. The gene calls are TRBV27 and TRBJ1-5, with a tentative D call TRBD1 (6 bases). The V gene's germline CDR1 is MNHEY and CDR2 SMNVEV (reference sequence). Trimming removed 5 bases at V and 1 base at J, with 15 bases between. This CDR3 has 16 amino acids. The CDR3 loop reads CASSGRGGMSNQPQHF. CDR3 coding DNA: TGTGCCAGCAGTGGCAGGGGCGGCATGAGCAATCAGCCCCAGCATTTT.

The rearrangement uses TRBV29-1 and TRBJ1-2; D is perhaps TRBD1 (6 bases). Germline CDR1 is SQVTM and CDR2 is ANQGSEA. The CDR3 loop spans 15 amino acids. The ends were cut back, 0 bases at V and 6 bases at J, with 17 bases in the middle. Here the CDR3 reads CSVEEPRGGRDGYTF. The CDR3 coding sequence is TGCAGCGTTGAAGAGCCCCGCGGGGGCCGGGATGGCTACACCTTC.

The V and J genes are TRBV7-2 and TRBJ2-3; 7 nucleotides line up with TRBD2. The germline gives CDR1 SGHTA, CDR2 FQGNSA. CDR3 length: 16 amino acids. V shed 2 bases and J 1 base; nucleotides not matched to a gene: 6. As DNA, the CDR3 is TGTGCCAGCAGCTTATATGGGAGGGACGGCACAGATACGCAGTATTTT. Its translation: CASSLYGRDGTDTQYF.

The chain joins TRBV7-6 to TRBJ2-1, with TRBD2 matching over 8 bases. Trimming at V came to 4 bases and at J to 4 bases, leaving 6 bases not matched to a gene. Germline values: CDR1 SGHVS, CDR2 FNYEAQ. The CDR3 is 15 amino acids. The CDR3 sequence: CASSSWAGGYNEQFF. The CDR3 nucleotides are TGTGCCAGCAGCTCGTGGGCGGGGGGTTACAATGAGCAGTTCTTC. Full variable domain (missing parts from reference TRBV7-6 and TRBJ2-1): GAGVSQSPRYKVTKRGQDVALRCDPISGHVSLYWYRQALGQGPEFLTYFNYEAQQDKSGLPNDRFSAERPEGSISTLTIQRTEQRDSAMYRCASSSWAGGYNEQFFGPGTRLTVL.

The chain employs TRBV5-6 and TRBJ1-4; possibly TRBD1 for D (5 bases). The CDR3 consists of 13 residues. The germline gives CDR1 SGHDT, CDR2 YYEEEE. V lost 1 base, J lost 13 bases, and 14 bases lay in between. The CDR3 coding sequence is TGTGCCAGCAGCTTGTTTCGGGGCTTCGGACTGTTTTTT. This codes for CASSLFRGFGLFF.

This chain joins TRBV2 and TRBJ1-5; no firm D call. CDR3 length: 14 residues. Germline V gene sequence: CDR1 SNHLY, CDR2 FYNNEI. Trimming pared 6 bases from V and 6 bases from J, leaving 15 bases between. The CDR3 DNA reads TGTGCCAGCAGGCCCCAAGGAGGAGGTCAGCCCCAGCATTTT. This codes for CASRPQGGGQPQHF. Filled out from reference TRBV2 and TRBJ1-5, the complete variable domain reads EPEVTQTPSHQVTQMGQEVILRCVPISNHLYFYWYRQILGQKVEFLVSFYNNEISEKSEIFDDQFSVERPDGSNFTLKIRSTKLEDSAMYFCASRPQGGGQPQHFGDGTRLSIL.

The chain employs TRBV5-1 and TRBJ2-7; 11 nucleotides match TRBD2. This CDR3 comprises 15 residues. Looked up from germline, CDR1 is SGHRS and CDR2 is YFSETQ. The V gene end was trimmed by 4 bases and the J gene end by 3 bases; junction bases not matched to a gene: 6. This CDR3 is CASSPRGLAVYEQYF. CDR3 DNA sequence: TGCGCCAGCAGCCCGCGGGGACTAGCGGTCTACGAGCAGTACTTC.

J is TRBJ1-2 and V is TRBV28; D perhaps matches TRBD1 (5 bases). CDR3 size: 15 residues. Germline V gene sequence: CDR1 MDHEN, CDR2 SYDVKM. With 2 bases removed from V and 3 bases from J, the gap between germline ends came to 13 bases. The CDR3, as DNA: TGTGCCAGCAGTTTAAACAGGCCACAGGACTATGGCTACACCTTC. It codes for CASSLNRPQDYGYTF.

The chain links TRBV6-5 to TRBJ1-2, with D unclear. V shed 0 bases and J shed 7 bases, with 12 bases lying between them. CDR1 is MNHEY and CDR2 is SVGAGI in the germline V gene. This CDR3 is built from 14 residues. The CDR3 region has the DNA TGTGCCAGCAGTTACTCGCGCTTATGGTTTGGCTACACCTTC. This gives the protein CASSYSRLWFGYTF.

A single count supports this clone. The J gene is TRBJ2-2, the V gene TRBV18; the D gene is possibly TRBD1 (5 bases). The CDR3 has 15 residues. The germline V and J ends were trimmed by 1 base and 4 bases, with 10 bases remaining between them. Per germline, CDR1 KGHSH and CDR2 LQKENI. The CDR3 nucleotides read TGTGCCAGCTCACCACGGCAGGGTAGCACCGGGGAGCTGTTTTTT. Translating it yields CASSPRQGSTGELFF.

A word on this clone: In the same sample, other DNA sequences code for this CDR3. This sequence joins TRBV7-9 and TRBJ1-2; no clear D. Germline CDR1 is SEHNR and CDR2 is FQNEAQ (reference sequence). Trimming pared 8 bases from V and 0 bases from J, leaving 4 bases between. CDR3 size: 11 residues. The CDR3 reads CASATNYGYTF. In DNA, the CDR3 is TGTGCCAGCGCTACTAACTATGGCTACACCTTC.